The 21 T cell receptor beta chains below were found in one sample sequenced in a study of T cell responses to AZD1222 COVID-19 vaccine. Some clones are missing from TCRdb's copy, which holds only in-frame ones; the method was immunoSEQ multiplex PCR. The sample consists of fewer than 140,000 clones, roughly 87% of them appearing once. Sequencing was performed on peripheral blood, taken 28 days after the second AZD1222 dose. The receptors derive from an adult who received the AZD1222 COVID-19 vaccine.

A word on this clone: Other DNA sequences in the same sample also yield this CDR3. This rearrangement joins TRBV6-5 to TRBJ2-5; possibly TRBD2 for D (5 bases). The CDR3 sequence is 15 residues long. The V end lost 0 bases, the J end lost 5 bases, and 13 bases lay between the germline ends. Germline loops: CDR1 MNHEY, CDR2 SVGAGI. The CDR3 spells CASSYSPSSRETQYF. In DNA, the CDR3 is TGTGCCAGCAGTTACTCACCTAGCTCCAGGGAGACCCAGTACTTC.

The V call is TRBV5-1, the J call TRBJ1-4; D remains unclear. The CDR3 totals 14 residues. Germline lookup yields CDR1 SGHRS and CDR2 YFSETQ. Deletions cut 2 bases from V and 0 bases from J, with 5 bases between. The CDR3 DNA reads TGCGCCAGCAGCTTTGATGCAACTAATGAAAAACTGTTTTTT. This sequence encodes CASSFDATNEKLFF.

The chain uses TRBV24-1 and TRBJ2-7; tentatively, D is TRBD1 or TRBD2 (5 bases each). In germline, CDR1 is KGHDR, CDR2 SFDVKD. Trimming left V 2 bases short and J 7 bases short, with 11 bases between. The CDR3 totals 13 residues. The CDR3 protein is CATSDSRGMEQYF. CDR3 nucleotide sequence: TGTGCCACCAGTGATTCGAGGGGAATGGAGCAGTACTTC.

V and J are TRBV14 and TRBJ1-2; D gene unclear. The length of the CDR3 is 12 residues. CDR1 and CDR2 (germline): SGHDN, FVKESK. V dropped 4 bases and J dropped 5 bases, with 8 bases sitting between them. CDR3 nucleotides: TGTGCCAGCAGCCGTGCCACTTATGGCTACACCTTC. Translated: CASSRATYGYTF.

The chain couples TRBV6-5 to TRBJ2-5, with D possibly matching TRBD1 (6 bases). The CDR3 is 14 amino acids. The ends were cut back, 10 bases at V and 1 base at J, with 16 bases in the middle. Per the germline V gene, CDR1 is MNHEY and CDR2 is SVGAGI. The CDR3 reads CATQRGGLQETQYF. CDR3 bases: TGTGCCACTCAAAGAGGGGGTCTCCAAGAGACCCAGTACTTC.

V usage is TRBV6-5 and J usage is TRBJ1-2; 7 bases agree with TRBD1. Germline trimming cut 6 bases from V and 4 bases from J; bases unmatched to any gene: 11. The CDR3 runs to 15 residues. Germline loops: CDR1 MNHEY, CDR2 SVGAGI. The CDR3, as DNA: TGTGCCAGCAGCCCCCCAGCAGGGGGGGGCTATGGCTACACCTTC. This encodes CASSPPAGGGYGYTF.

The rearrangement uses TRBV2 and TRBJ1-5; no reliable D call. The CDR3 is 14 residues long. The V end lost 5 bases, the J end lost 0 bases, and 8 bases lay between the germline ends. Per germline, CDR1 SNHLY and CDR2 FYNNEI. In nucleotides, the CDR3 is TGTGCCAGCAGTTCCACAGCTAGCAATCAGCCCCAGCATTTT. This sequence encodes CASSSTASNQPQHF.

The chain has TRBV5-1 and TRBJ1-1; no firm D call. This CDR3 is 13 amino acids long. CDR1 is SGHRS, CDR2 YFSETQ, per germline. Trimming shortened V by 0 bases and J by 4 bases, and 7 bases separated the two germline ends. In DNA form, the CDR3 reads TGCGCCAGCAGCTTGGTGGCAGGCACTGAAGCTTTCTTT. It is translated as CASSLVAGTEAFF. Variable domain in full (rest from reference TRBV5-1 and TRBJ1-1): KAGVTQTPRYLIKTRGQQVTLSCSPISGHRSVSWYQQTPGQGLQFLFEYFSETQRNKGNFPGRFSGRQFSNSRSEMNVSTLELGDSALYLCASSLVAGTEAFFGQGTRLTVV.

The chain combines TRBV3-1 (or the pseudogene TRBV3-2) with TRBJ2-5, with D perhaps matching TRBD1 or TRBD2 (5 bases each). The CDR3 runs to 17 residues. V was cut by 2 bases and J by 3 bases, with 19 bases left in between. CDR1 is LGHDT and CDR2 is YNNKEL in the germline V gene (reference sequence). This CDR3 is CASSQQYDPGPKETQYF. The CDR3 nucleotides are TGTGCCAGCAGCCAACAATATGATCCGGGACCCAAAGAGACCCAGTACTTC.

CDR3: CASSRTGTANNEKLFF. The CDR3 DNA reads TGCGCCAGCAGCCGCACCGGGACGGCGAATAATGAAAAACTGTTTTTT. The rearrangement links TRBV5-1 to TRBJ1-4; D might be TRBD1 (5 bases). Germline V gene sequence: CDR1 SGHRS, CDR2 YFSETQ. There are 16 residues in the CDR3. Trimming removed 4 bases from V and 4 bases from J, with 17 bases in between.

This clone was seen only a few times. V usage is TRBV19 and J usage is TRBJ2-6; no reliable D call. The V end was cut by 7 bases, the J end by 4 bases, with 14 bases between. Germline CDR1 and CDR2: LNHDA and SQIVND (reference sequence). CDR3 length equals 15 residues. CDR3: CASTKGASGANVLTF. The DNA of the CDR3 is TGTGCCAGTACTAAGGGTGCCTCCGGGGCCAACGTCCTGACTTTC.

The gene calls are TRBV6-6 and TRBJ1-5, with no clear D. This CDR3 comprises 13 residues. V was clipped by 6 bases and J by 7 bases, with 13 bases between them. The germline V gene has CDR1 MNHNY and CDR2 SVGAGI (reference sequence). Written as DNA, the CDR3 is TGTGCCAGCAGGGGAGGTTTGGGACAGCCCCAGCATTTT. This encodes CASRGGLGQPQHF.

The J gene is TRBJ2-2, the V gene TRBV6-5; D unclear. The germline V gene has CDR1 MNHEY and CDR2 SVGAGI. The CDR3 is 15 residues long. V shed 3 bases and J shed 11 bases, with 19 bases lying between them. CDR3 coding DNA: TGTGCCAGCAGTTATTTGGGCAGTGATGGCAGCGAGCTGTTTTTT. Translating gives CASSYLGSDGSELFF.

The chain recombines TRBV7-8 with TRBJ2-1, with a tentative D call TRBD1 (6 bases). The CDR3 spans 13 residues. Germline values: CDR1 SGHVS, CDR2 FQNEAQ. V was cut by 4 bases and J by 5 bases, with 9 bases left in between. CDR3 loop: CASSSRTDNEQFF. CDR3 sequence (DNA): TGTGCCAGCAGCTCCAGGACAGACAATGAGCAGTTCTTC.

The chain is built from TRBV6-2 or TRBV6-3 and TRBJ1-1; D is unresolved. Germline V gene data show CDR1 as MNHEY and CDR2 as SVGEGT. The CDR3 consists of 14 residues. With 2 bases removed from V and 4 bases from J, the gap between germline ends came to 11 bases. The CDR3 bases are TGTGCCAGCAGTTACGTAGGGTTTGGCACTGAAGCTTTCTTT. Encoded protein: CASSYVGFGTEAFF.

This chain connects TRBV18 to TRBJ2-7; TRBD1 matches 7 bases. V was pared by 0 bases and J by 7 bases, with 6 bases of the junction left unmatched. Germline V gives CDR1 KGHSH, CDR2 LQKENI. The CDR3 is made up of 14 amino acids. The CDR3 region has the DNA TGTGCCAGCTCACCACCGACAGGGCGAGGGGAGCAGTACTTC. Protein sequence: CASSPPTGRGEQYF.

This CDR3 reads CASGGFTQPQHF. For the CDR3, the DNA is TGTGCTAGTGGTGGGTTCACCCAGCCCCAGCATTTT. The chain is built from TRBV12-5 and TRBJ1-5; no clear D gene. Per the germline V gene, CDR1 is LGHNT and CDR2 is FRNRAP. The V and J ends lost 5 bases and 7 bases respectively, with 9 bases between them. The CDR3 totals 12 residues.

The chain uses TRBV6-5 and TRBJ2-5; 7 bases fit TRBD1. Germline V gene lookup returns CDR1 MNHEY and CDR2 SVGAGI. CDR3 length equals 14 residues. J gave up 7 bases and V 0 bases, and 5 bases lay outside the gene matches. The CDR3 reads CASSYSGQEGTQYF. The DNA of the CDR3 is TGTGCCAGCAGTTACTCCGGACAGGAAGGGACCCAGTACTTC.

This clone was seen more than once but under ten times. The chain links TRBV18 to TRBJ1-5; D uncertain. CDR3 length: 15 residues. Trimming shortened V by 4 bases and J by 2 bases, and 12 bases separated the two germline ends. Germline loops: CDR1 KGHSH, CDR2 LQKENI. CDR3 loop: CASSLVPRGNQPQHF. The CDR3, as DNA: TGTGCCAGCTCACTGGTCCCCCGAGGCAATCAGCCCCAGCATTTT. The full variable domain, its missing parts supplied by reference TRBV18 and TRBJ1-5, is NAGVMQNPRHLVRRRGQEARLRCSPMKGHSHVYWYRQLPEEGLKFMVYLQKENIIDESGMPKERFSAEFPKEGPSILRIQQVVRGDSAAYFCASSLVPRGNQPQHFGDGTRLSIL.

This CDR3 reads CASSLDRLNTEAFF. CDR3 in DNA: TGTGCCAGCTCCCTGGATCGGCTGAACACTGAAGCTTTCTTT. The chain combines TRBV18 with TRBJ1-1; unclear D gene. Trimming stripped 6 bases from V and 0 bases from J, with 11 bases between. The CDR3 is made up of 14 amino acids. Germline V gene data show CDR1 as KGHSH and CDR2 as LQKENI.

V is TRBV5-6 and J is TRBJ1-5; 8 bases map to TRBD1. The CDR3 is 15 residues long. V was clipped by 1 base and J by 4 bases; unmatched bases: 4. From germline, CDR1 is SGHDT and CDR2 YYEEEE. The CDR3 loop reads CASSLFRTGNQPQHF. CDR3 bases: TGTGCCAGCAGCTTGTTCCGGACAGGGAATCAGCCCCAGCATTTT.